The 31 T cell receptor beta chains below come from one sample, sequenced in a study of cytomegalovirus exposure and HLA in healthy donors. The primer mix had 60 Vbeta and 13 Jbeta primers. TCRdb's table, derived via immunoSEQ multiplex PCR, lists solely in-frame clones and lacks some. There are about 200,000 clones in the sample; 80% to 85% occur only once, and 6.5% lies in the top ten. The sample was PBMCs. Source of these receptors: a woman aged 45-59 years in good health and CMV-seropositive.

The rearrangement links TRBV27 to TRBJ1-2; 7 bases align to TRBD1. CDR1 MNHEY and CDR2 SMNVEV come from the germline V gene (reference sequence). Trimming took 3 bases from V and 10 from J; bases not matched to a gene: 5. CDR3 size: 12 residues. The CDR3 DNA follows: TGTGCCAGCAGTTTTCTACAGGGGCCCTACACCTTC. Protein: CASSFLQGPYTF.

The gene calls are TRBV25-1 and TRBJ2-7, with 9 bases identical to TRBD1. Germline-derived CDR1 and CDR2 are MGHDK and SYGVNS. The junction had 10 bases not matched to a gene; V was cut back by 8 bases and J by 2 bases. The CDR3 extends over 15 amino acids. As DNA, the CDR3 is TGTGCCAGCGCTCAGGACAGGGGCCTCGCCTACGAGCAGTACTTC. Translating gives CASAQDRGLAYEQYF.

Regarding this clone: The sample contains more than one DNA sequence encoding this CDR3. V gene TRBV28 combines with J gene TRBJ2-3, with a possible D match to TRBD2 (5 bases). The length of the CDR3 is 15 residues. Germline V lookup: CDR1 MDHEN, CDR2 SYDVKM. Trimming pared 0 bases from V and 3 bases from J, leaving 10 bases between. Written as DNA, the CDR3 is TGTGCCAGCAGTTTATGGGGGAGAGGGACAGATACGCAGTATTTT. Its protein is CASSLWGRGTDTQYF.

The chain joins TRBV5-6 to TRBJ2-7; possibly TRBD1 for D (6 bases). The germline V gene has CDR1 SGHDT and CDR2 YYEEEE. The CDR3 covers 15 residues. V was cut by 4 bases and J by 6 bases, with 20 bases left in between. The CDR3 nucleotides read TGTGCCAGCAGCGTAACAGGGACGGGCCGCTCCGAGCAGTACTTC. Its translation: CASSVTGTGRSEQYF.

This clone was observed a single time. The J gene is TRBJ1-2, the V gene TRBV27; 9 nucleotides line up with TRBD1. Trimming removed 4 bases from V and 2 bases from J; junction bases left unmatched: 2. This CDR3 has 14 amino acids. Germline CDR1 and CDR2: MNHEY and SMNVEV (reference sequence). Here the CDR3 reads CASSWDRENYGYTF. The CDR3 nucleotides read TGTGCCAGCAGTTGGGACAGGGAAAACTATGGCTACACCTTC.

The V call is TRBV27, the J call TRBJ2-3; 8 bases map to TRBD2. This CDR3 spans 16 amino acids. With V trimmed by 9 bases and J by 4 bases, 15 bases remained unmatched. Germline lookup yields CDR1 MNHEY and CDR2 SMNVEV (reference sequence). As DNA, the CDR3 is TGTGCCAGTCTCCTCTTCGGAGCGGGAGCCGCAGATACGCAGTATTTT. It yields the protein CASLLFGAGAADTQYF.

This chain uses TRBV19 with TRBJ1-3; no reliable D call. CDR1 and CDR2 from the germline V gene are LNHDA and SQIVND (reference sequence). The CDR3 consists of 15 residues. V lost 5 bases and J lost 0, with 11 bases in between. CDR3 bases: TGTGCCAGTAGTGACTCTACCAGCTCTGGAAACACCATATATTTT. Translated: CASSDSTSSGNTIYF.

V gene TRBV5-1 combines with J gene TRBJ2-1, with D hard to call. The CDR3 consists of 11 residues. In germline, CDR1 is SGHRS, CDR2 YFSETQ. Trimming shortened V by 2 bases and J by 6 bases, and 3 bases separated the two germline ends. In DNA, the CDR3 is TGCGCCAGCAGCTTCGTCAATGAGCAGTTCTTC. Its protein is CASSFVNEQFF.

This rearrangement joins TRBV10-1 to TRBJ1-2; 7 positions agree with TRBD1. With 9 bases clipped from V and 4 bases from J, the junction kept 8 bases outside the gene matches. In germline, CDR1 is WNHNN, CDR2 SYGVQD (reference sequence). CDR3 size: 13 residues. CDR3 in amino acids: CARTDRTIYGYTF. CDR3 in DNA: TGCGCCAGAACGGACAGGACGATCTATGGCTACACCTTC.

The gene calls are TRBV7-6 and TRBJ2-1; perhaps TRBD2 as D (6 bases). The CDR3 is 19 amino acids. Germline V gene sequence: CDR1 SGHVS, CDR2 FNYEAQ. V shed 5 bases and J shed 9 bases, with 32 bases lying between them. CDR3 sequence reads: CASSGRGLRPGLSPGEQFF. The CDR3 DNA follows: TGTGCCAGCAGCGGCCGGGGGTTGAGGCCGGGCCTATCCCCTGGTGAGCAGTTCTTC.

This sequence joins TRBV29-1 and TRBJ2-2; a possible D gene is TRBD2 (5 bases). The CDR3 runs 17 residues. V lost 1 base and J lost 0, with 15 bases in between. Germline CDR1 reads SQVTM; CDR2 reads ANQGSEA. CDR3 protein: CSVEAVRGRTNTGELFF. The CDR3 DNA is TGCAGCGTTGAAGCGGTTCGTGGGAGAACGAACACCGGGGAGCTGTTTTTT.

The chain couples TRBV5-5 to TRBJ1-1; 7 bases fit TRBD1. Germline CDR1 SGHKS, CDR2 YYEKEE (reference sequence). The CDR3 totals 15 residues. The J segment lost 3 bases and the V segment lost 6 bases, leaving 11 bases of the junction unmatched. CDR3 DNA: TGTGCCAGCATCCTCCGGACAGGAAGGGACACTGAAGCTTTCTTT. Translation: CASILRTGRDTEAFF.

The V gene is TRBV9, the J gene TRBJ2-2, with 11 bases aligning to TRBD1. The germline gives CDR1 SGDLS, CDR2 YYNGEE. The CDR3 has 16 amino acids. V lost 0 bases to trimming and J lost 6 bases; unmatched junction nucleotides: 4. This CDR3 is CASSVDGTGGPGELFF. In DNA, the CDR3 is TGTGCCAGCAGCGTAGATGGGACAGGGGGGCCCGGGGAGCTGTTTTTT.

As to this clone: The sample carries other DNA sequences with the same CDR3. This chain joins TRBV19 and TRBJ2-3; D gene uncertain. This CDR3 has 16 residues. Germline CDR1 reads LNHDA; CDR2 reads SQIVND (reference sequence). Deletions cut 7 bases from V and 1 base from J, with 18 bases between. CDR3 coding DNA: TGTGCCAGTACCCCCGGCCGTGGCGGTGGCACAGATACGCAGTATTTT. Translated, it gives CASTPGRGGGTDTQYF.

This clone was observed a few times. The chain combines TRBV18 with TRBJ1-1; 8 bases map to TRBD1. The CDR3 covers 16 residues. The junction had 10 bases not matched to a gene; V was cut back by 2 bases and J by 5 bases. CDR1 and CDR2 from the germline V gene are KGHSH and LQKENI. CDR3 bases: TGTGCCAGCTCACCAGTCGCAGGGGGCATGGGAACTGAAGCTTTCTTT. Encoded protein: CASSPVAGGMGTEAFF.

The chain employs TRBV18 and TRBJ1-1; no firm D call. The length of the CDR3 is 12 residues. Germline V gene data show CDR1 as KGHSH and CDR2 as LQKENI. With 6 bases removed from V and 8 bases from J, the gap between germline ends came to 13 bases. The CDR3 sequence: CASSPAGLEAFF. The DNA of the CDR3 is TGTGCCAGCTCCCCAGCGGGGTTAGAAGCTTTCTTT.

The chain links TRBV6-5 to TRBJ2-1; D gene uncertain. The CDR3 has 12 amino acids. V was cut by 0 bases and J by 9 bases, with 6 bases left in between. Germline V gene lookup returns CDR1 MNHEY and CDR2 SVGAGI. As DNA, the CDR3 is TGTGCCAGCAGTTACTCGGGCCGTGAGCAGTTCTTC. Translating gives CASSYSGREQFF.

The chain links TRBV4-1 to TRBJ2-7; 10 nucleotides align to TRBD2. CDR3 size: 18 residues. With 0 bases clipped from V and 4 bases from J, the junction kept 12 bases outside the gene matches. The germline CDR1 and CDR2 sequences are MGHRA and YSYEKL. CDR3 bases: TGCGCCAGCAGCCAAGATCTTGGGGAGGGACTAGCGAGGTACGAGCAGTACTTC. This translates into CASSQDLGEGLARYEQYF.

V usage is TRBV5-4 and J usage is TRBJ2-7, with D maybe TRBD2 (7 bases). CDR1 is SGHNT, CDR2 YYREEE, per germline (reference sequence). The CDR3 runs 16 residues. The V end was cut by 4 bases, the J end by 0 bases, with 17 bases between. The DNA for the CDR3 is TGTGCCAGCAGCCCAAGGTGGGGGGGGCCCTCCTACGAGCAGTACTTC. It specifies CASSPRWGGPSYEQYF.

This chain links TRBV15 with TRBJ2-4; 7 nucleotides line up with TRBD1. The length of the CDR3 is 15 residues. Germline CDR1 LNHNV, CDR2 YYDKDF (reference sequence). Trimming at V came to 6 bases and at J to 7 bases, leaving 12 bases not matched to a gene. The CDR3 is CATSPDRFERNIQYF. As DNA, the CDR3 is TGTGCCACCAGTCCGGACAGGTTCGAGCGGAACATTCAGTACTTC. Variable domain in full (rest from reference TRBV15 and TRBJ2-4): DAMVIQNPRYQVTQFGKPVTLSCSQTLNHNVMYWYQQKSSQAPKLLFHYYDKDFNNEADTPDNFQSRRPNTSFCFLDIRSPGLGDTAMYLCATSPDRFERNIQYFGAGTRLSVL.

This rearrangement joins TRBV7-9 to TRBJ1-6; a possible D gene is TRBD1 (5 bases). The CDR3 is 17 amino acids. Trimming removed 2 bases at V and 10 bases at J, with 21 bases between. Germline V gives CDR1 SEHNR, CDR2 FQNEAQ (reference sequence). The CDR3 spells CASSLKGQGLSRSPLHF. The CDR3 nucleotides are TGTGCCAGCAGCTTAAAAGGGCAGGGATTGAGTAGGTCACCCCTCCACTTT.

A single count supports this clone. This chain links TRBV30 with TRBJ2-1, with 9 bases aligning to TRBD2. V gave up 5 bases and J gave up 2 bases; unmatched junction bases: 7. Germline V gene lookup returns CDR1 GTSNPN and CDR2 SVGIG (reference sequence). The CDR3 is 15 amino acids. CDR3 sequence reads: CAWDSLAGPYNEQFF. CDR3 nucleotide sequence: TGTGCCTGGGACTCTCTAGCGGGGCCCTACAATGAGCAGTTCTTC. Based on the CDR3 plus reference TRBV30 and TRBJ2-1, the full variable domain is SQTIHQWPATLVQPVGSPLSLECTVEGTSNPNLYWYRQAAGRGLQLLFYSVGIGQISSEVPQNLSASRPQDRQFILSSKKLLLSDSGFYLCAWDSLAGPYNEQFFGPGTRLTVL.

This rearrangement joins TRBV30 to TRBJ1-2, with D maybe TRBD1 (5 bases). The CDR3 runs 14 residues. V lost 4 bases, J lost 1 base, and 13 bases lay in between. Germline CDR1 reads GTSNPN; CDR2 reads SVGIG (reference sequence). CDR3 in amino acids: CAWISAGYNYGYTF. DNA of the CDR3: TGTGCCTGGATTTCGGCAGGGTATAACTATGGCTACACCTTC.

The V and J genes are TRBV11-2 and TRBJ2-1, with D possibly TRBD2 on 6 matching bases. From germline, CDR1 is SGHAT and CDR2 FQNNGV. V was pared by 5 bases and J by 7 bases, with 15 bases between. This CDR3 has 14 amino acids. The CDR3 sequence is CASSAGLNPNEQFF. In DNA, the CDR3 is TGTGCCAGCAGCGCCGGACTAAATCCTAATGAGCAGTTCTTC.

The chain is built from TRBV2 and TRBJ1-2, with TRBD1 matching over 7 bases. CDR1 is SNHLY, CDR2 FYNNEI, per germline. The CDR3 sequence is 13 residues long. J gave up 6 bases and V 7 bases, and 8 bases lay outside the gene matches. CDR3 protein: CASIQGWHNGYTF. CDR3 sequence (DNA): TGTGCCAGCATACAGGGGTGGCACAATGGCTACACCTTC.

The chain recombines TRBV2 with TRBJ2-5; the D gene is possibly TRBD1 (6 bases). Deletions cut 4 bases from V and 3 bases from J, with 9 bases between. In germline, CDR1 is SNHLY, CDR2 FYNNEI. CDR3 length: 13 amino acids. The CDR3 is CASSVEGEETQYF. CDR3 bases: TGTGCCAGCAGTGTAGAGGGGGAAGAGACCCAGTACTTC.

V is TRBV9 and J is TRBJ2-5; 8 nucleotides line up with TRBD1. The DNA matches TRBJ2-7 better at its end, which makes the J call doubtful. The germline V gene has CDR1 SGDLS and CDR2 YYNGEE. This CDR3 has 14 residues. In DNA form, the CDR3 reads TGTGCCAGCAGCCCCAGACAGGGGAACTACGAGCAGTACTTC. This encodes CASSPRQGNYEQYF.

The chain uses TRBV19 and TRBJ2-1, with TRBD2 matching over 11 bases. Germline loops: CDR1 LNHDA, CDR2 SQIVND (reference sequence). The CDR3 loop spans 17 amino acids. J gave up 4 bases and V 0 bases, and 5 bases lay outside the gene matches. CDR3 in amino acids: CASSIDGTSGSYNEQFF. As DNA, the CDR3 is TGTGCCAGTAGTATAGATGGCACTAGCGGGAGTTACAATGAGCAGTTCTTC.

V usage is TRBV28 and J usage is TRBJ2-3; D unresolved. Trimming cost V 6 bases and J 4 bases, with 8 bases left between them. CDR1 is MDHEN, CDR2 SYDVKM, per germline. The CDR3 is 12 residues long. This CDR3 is CASRSQADTQYF. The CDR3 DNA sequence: TGTGCCAGCAGGAGTCAAGCAGATACGCAGTATTTT.

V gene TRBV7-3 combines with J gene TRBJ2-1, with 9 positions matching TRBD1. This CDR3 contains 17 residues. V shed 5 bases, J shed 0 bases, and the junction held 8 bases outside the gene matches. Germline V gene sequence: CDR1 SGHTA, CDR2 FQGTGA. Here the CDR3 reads CASSGRQGGSSYNEQFF. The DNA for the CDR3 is TGTGCCAGCAGCGGACGACAGGGGGGGAGCTCCTACAATGAGCAGTTCTTC.

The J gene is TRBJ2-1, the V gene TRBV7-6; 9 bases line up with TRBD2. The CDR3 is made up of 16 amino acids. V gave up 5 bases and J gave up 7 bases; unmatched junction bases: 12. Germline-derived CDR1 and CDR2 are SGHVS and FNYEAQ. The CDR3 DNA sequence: TGTGCCAGCAGCGCCGTTCTAGCGGGGAGGGGTAATGAGCAGTTCTTC. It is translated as CASSAVLAGRGNEQFF.